One sample yielded the 10 T cell receptor beta chains listed below, sequenced in a study of cytomegalovirus exposure and HLA in healthy donors. Both 60 Vbeta primers and 13 Jbeta primers went into the PCR. Repertoires were generated with immunoSEQ multiplex PCR, while TCRdb's copy carries only in-frame clones and drops some. The data hold about 200,000 clones, with about 76% observed a single time. The sample was PBMCs. The receptors were sampled from a male donor in good health and CMV-seropositive.

The chain uses TRBV7-2 and TRBJ1-2; no reliable D call. V gave up 7 bases and J gave up 4 bases, with 13 bases separating them. The CDR3 length is 13 residues. Germline V CDR1 and CDR2: SGHTA, FQGNSA. CDR3 sequence (DNA): TGTGCCAGCACCTACCTTGAGGGCTATGGCTACACCTTC. It specifies CASTYLEGYGYTF. Drawing the rest from reference TRBV7-2 and TRBJ1-2, the complete variable domain is GAGVSQSPSNKVTEKGKDVELRCDPISGHTALYWYRQSLGQGLEFLIYFQGNSAPDKSGLPSDRFSAERTGGSVSTLTIQRTQQEDSAVYLCASTYLEGYGYTFGSGTRLTVV.

The J gene is TRBJ2-3, the V gene TRBV6-1; 11 bases are shared with TRBD2. Germline CDR1 reads MNHNS; CDR2 reads SASEGT. This CDR3 contains 15 residues. V was pared by 5 bases and J by 5 bases, with 6 bases of the junction left unmatched. CDR3 DNA: TGTGCCAGCAGTCTTAGCGGGGGGGCCATAGATACGCAGTATTTT. It codes for CASSLSGGAIDTQYF.

The rearrangement links TRBV4-1 to TRBJ2-1, with TRBD2 matching 8 bases. With V trimmed by 3 bases and J by 5 bases, 24 bases remained unmatched. Germline assignment: CDR1 MGHRA and CDR2 YSYEKL. The length of the CDR3 is 21 residues. DNA of the CDR3: TGCGCCAGCAGCCAGCCCGGGGCGGGGGGACTCGGAAGGAGGGGCCACAATGAGCAGTTCTTC. As protein: CASSQPGAGGLGRRGHNEQFF.

The rearrangement links TRBV5-1 to TRBJ2-1; 14 bases match TRBD2. This CDR3 has 16 amino acids. CDR1 and CDR2 from the germline V gene are SGHRS and YFSETQ. The junction had 4 bases not matched to a gene; V was cut back by 0 bases and J by 8 bases. CDR3 in amino acids: CASSLGLAGGLDEQFF. The CDR3 DNA sequence: TGCGCCAGCAGCTTGGGACTAGCGGGGGGGCTTGATGAGCAGTTCTTC.

This clone has only a few counts. The chain links TRBV5-4 to TRBJ1-6, with 9 bases matching TRBD1. The junction had 2 bases not matched to a gene; V was cut back by 4 bases and J by 0 bases. CDR1 is SGHNT, CDR2 YYREEE, per germline (reference sequence). This CDR3 region has 16 residues. CDR3 sequence (DNA): TGTGCCAGCAGCACAGGGGGCAGCTCCTATAATTCACCCCTCCACTTT. It specifies CASSTGGSSYNSPLHF. Using reference TRBV5-4 and TRBJ1-6 for the parts outside the CDR3, the full variable domain is ETGVTQSPTHLIKTRGQQVTLRCSSQSGHNTVSWYQQALGQGPQFIFQYYREEENGRGNFPPRFSGLQFPNYSSELNVNALELDDSALYLCASSTGGSSYNSPLHFGNGTRLTVT.

The chain joins TRBV27 to TRBJ1-5; TRBD1 might be the D (5 bases). Trimming removed 3 bases from V and 4 bases from J, with 10 bases in between. Germline V gene data show CDR1 as MNHEY and CDR2 as SMNVEV (reference sequence). The CDR3 loop spans 14 amino acids. CDR3 residues: CASSFTGQNQPQHF. CDR3 nucleotides: TGTGCCAGCAGTTTTACAGGACAAAATCAGCCCCAGCATTTT.

The genes are TRBV6-1 and TRBJ1-2; possible D gene TRBD1, 5 bases. Trimming took off 8 bases at V and 8 bases at J, with 24 bases between the two ends. Germline values: CDR1 MNHNS, CDR2 SASEGT. This CDR3 contains 15 residues. The DNA of the CDR3 is TGTGCCAGCGGGGCGGCAGGGTCGGAATTAGGAGGCTACACCTTC. It specifies CASGAAGSELGGYTF.

This chain joins TRBV6-5 and TRBJ2-1; no definite D call. Germline CDR1 and CDR2: MNHEY and SVGAGI. The CDR3 runs 11 residues. V lost 6 bases to trimming and J lost 7 bases, with 7 bases between them. The CDR3 region is CASSRANEQFF. As DNA, the CDR3 is TGTGCCAGCAGCAGAGCGAATGAGCAGTTCTTC.

DNA for the CDR3: TGTGCCAGCAGCATCGGCGGGGGCCTGAACACCGGGGAGCTGTTTTTT. Encoded protein: CASSIGGGLNTGELFF. This chain uses TRBV11-3 with TRBJ2-2; D perhaps matches TRBD2 (7 bases). Germline values: CDR1 SGHNT, CDR2 YENEEA. Trimming removed 5 bases from V and 1 base from J, with 14 bases in between. The CDR3 is 16 residues long.

This chain links TRBV1 with TRBJ2-3; the D segment call TRBD1 is taken from the table without a DNA check. TRBV1 is reported as a pseudogene. The CDR3 contains 18 residues. The CDR3 DNA follows: TGCACCAGCAGCCAAGATGGGTGGGCGCCTAAACACACAGATACGCAGTATTTT. It is translated as CTSSQDGWAPKHTDTQYF.